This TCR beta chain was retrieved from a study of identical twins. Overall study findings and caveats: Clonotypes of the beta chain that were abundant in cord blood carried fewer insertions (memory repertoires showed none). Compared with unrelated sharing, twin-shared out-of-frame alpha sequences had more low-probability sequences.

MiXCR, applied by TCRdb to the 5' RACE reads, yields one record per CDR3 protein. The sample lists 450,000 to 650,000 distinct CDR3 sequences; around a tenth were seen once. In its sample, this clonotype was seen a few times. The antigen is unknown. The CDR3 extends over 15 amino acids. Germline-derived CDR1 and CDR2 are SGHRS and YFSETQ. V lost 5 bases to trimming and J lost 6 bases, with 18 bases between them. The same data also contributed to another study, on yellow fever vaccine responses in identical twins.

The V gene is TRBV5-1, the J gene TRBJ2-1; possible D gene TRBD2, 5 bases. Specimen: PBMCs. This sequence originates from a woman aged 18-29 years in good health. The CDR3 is CASRTRVEVSNEQFF. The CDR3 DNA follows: TGCGCCAGCAGAACTAGGGTTGAGGTGTCCAATGAGCAGTTCTTC.